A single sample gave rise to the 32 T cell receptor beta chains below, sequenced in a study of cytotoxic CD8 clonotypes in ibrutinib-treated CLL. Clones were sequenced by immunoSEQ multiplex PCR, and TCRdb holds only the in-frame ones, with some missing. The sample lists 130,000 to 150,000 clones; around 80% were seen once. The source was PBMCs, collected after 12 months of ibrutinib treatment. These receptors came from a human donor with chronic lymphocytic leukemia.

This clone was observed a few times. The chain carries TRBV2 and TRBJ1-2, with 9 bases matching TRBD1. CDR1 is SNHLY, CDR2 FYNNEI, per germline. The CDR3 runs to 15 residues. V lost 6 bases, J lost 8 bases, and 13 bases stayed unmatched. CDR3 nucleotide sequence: TGTGCCAGCAGGACCCCGGGACAGGGCAATAAGGGCTACACCTTC. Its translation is CASRTPGQGNKGYTF.

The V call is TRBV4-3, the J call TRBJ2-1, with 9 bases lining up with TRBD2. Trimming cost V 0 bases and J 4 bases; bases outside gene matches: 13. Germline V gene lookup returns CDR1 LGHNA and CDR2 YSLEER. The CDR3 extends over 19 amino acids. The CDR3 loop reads CASSQEYRLAGGPYNEQFF. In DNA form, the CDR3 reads TGCGCCAGCAGCCAAGAGTACCGGTTGGCGGGAGGGCCGTACAATGAGCAGTTCTTC.

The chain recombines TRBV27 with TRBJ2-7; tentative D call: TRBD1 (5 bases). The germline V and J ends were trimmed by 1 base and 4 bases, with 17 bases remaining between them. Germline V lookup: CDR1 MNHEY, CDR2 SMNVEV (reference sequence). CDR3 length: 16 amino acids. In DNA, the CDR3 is TGTGCCAGCAGTTTATTGGTCGCAGGGCCCTCGTACGAGCAGTACTTC. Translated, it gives CASSLLVAGPSYEQYF.

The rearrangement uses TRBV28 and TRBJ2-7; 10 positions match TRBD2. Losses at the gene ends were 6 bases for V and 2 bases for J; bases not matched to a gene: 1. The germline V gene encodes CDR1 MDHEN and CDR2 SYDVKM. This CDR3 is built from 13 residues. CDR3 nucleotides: TGTGCCAGCAGCGGGACTAGCGCCTACGAGCAGTACTTC. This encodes CASSGTSAYEQYF.

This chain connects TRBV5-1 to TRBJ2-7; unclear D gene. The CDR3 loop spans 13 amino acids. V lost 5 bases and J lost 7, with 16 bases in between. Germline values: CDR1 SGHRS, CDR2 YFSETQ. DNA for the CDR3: TGCGCCAGCAGGATTGGGTTAATTGGGGAGCAGTACTTC. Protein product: CASRIGLIGEQYF.

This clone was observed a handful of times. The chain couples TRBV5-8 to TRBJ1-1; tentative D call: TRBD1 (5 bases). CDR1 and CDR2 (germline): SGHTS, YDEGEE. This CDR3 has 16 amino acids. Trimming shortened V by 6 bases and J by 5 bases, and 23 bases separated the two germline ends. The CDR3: CASTHKILRVRTEAFF. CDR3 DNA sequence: TGTGCCAGCACACACAAAATTCTCAGGGTGAGAACTGAAGCTTTCTTT.

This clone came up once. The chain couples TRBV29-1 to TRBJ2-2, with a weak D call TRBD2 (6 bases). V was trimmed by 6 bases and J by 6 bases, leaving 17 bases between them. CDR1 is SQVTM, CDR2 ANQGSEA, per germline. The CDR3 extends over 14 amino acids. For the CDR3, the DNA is TGCAGCGTACCGGGACTCAGTAGGGCCGGGGAGCTGTTTTTT. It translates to CSVPGLSRAGELFF.

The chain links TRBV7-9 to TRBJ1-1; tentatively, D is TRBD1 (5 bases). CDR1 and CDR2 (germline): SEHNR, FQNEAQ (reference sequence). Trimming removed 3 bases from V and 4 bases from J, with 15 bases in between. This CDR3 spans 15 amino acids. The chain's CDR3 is CASSFGGIGGTEAFF. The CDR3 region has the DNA TGTGCCAGCAGCTTTGGGGGGATTGGAGGCACTGAAGCTTTCTTT.

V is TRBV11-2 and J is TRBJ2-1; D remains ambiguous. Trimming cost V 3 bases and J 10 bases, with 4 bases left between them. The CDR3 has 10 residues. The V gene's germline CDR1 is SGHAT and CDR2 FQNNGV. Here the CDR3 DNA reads TGTGCCAGCAGCTTTCGGGAGCAGTTCTTC. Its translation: CASSFREQFF.

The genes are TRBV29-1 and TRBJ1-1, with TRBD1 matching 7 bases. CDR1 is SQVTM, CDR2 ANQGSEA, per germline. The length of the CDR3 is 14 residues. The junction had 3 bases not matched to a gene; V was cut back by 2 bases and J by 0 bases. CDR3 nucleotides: TGCAGCGTTGAACCCAGGGGGATGAACACTGAAGCTTTCTTT. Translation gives CSVEPRGMNTEAFF.

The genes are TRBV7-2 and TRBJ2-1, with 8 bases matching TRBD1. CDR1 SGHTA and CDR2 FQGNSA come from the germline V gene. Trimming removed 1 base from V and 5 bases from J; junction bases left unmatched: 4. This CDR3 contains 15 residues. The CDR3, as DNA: TGTGCCAGCAGCTTAGAAACAGGGGGTAACAATGAGCAGTTCTTC. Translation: CASSLETGGNNEQFF.

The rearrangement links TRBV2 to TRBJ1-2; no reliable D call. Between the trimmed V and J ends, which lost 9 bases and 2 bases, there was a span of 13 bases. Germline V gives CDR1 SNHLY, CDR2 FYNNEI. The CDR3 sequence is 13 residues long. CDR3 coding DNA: TGTGCCAGAAATCCAACAGCAAACTATGGCTACACCTTC. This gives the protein CARNPTANYGYTF.

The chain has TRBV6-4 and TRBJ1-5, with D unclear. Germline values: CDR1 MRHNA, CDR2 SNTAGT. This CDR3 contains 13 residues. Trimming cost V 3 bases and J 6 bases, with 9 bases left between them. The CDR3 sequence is CASSEQPGQPQHF. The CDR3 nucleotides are TGTGCCAGCAGTGAACAGCCGGGTCAGCCCCAGCATTTT.

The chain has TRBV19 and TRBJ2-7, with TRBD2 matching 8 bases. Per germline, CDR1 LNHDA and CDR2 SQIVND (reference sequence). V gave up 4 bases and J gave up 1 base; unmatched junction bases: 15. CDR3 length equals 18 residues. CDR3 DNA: TGTGCCAGTAGTAGCCGAGCGGGAGTAAAGGCCGGGTCCTACGAGCAGTACTTC. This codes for CASSSRAGVKAGSYEQYF.

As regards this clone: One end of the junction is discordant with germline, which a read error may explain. The CDR3 spells CASSYGGQTSGYAQYF. The DNA of the CDR3 is TGTGCCAGCAGTTACGGGGGACAGACGAGCGGATACGCGCAGTACTTC. The rearrangement links TRBV6-5 to TRBJ2-7; TRBD1 agrees at 7 bases. Germline V lookup: CDR1 MNHEY, CDR2 SVGAGI. The CDR3 length is 16 residues.

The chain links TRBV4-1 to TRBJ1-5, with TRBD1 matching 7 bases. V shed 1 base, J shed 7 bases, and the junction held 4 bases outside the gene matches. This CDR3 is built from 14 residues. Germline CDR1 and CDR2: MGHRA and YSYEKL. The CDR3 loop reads CASSQAPGGQPQHF. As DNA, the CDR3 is TGCGCCAGCAGCCAAGCCCCAGGGGGACAGCCCCAGCATTTT.

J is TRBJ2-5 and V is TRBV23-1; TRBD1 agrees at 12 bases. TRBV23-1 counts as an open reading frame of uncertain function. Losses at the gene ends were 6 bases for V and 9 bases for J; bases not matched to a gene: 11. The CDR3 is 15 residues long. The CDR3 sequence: CASRSPGQGAAAQYF. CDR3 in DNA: TGCGCCAGCAGGTCCCCGGGACAGGGGGCAGCGGCCCAGTACTTC.

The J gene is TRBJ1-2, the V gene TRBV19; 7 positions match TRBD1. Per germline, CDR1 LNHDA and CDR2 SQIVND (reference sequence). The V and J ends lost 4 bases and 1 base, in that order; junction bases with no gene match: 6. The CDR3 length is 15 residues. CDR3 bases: TGTGCCAGTAGTAGGCGACAGGGATATAACTATGGCTACACCTTC. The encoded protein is CASSRRQGYNYGYTF.

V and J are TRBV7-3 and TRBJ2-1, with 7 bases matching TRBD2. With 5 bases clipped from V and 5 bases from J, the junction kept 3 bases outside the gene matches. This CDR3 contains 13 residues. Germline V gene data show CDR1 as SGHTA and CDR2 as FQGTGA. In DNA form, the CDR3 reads TGTGCCAGCAGCACTAGCGCACACAATGAGCAGTTCTTC. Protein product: CASSTSAHNEQFF.

The CDR3 DNA is TGCGCCAGCAGCTTGGCCGTGGAGGGGAACACTGAAGCTTTCTTT. This sequence encodes CASSLAVEGNTEAFF. The V gene is TRBV5-1, the J gene TRBJ1-1; unclear D gene. Looked up from germline, CDR1 is SGHRS and CDR2 is YFSETQ. V was cut by 0 bases and J by 1 base, with 10 bases left in between. The CDR3 runs 15 residues.

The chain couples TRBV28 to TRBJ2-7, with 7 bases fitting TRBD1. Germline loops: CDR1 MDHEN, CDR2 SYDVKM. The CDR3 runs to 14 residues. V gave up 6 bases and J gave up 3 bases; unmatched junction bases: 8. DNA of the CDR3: TGTGCCAGCAGGACGACAGGGACCTACTACGAGCAGTACTTC. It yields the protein CASRTTGTYYEQYF.

CDR3 sequence: CASSARLAGFFSGANVLTF. The DNA of the CDR3 is TGTGCCAGCAGCGCCCGACTAGCGGGATTCTTCTCTGGGGCCAACGTCCTGACTTTC. The rearrangement links TRBV9 to TRBJ2-6; 11 nucleotides align to TRBD2. Germline-derived CDR1 and CDR2 are SGDLS and YYNGEE. The CDR3 covers 19 residues. The trim removed 3 bases at V and 0 bases at J, leaving 8 bases unmatched.

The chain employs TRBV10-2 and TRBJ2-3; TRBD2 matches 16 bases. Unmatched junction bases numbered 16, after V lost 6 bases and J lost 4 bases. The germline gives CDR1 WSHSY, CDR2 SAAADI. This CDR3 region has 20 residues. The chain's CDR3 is CASRTRPGLAGGPGADTQYF. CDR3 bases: TGCGCCAGCAGAACTCGCCCGGGACTAGCGGGAGGGCCGGGGGCAGATACGCAGTATTTT.

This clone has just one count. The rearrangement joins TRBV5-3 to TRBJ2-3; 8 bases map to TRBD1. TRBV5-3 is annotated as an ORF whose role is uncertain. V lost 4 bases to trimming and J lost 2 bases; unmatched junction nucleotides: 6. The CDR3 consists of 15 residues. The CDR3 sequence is CARSRTGTYTDTQYF. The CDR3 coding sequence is TGTGCCAGAAGCAGGACAGGGACCTACACAGATACGCAGTATTTT.

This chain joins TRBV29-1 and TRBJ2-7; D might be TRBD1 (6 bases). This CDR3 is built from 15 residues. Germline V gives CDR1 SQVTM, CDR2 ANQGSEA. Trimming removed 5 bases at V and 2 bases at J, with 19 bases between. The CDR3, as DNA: TGCAGCGTTCTAAAACTCCGGGACACCACCTACGAGCAGTACTTC. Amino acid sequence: CSVLKLRDTTYEQYF.

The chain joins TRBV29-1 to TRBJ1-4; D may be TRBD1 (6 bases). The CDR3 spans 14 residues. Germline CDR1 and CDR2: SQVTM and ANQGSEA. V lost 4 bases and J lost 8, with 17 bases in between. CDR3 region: CSVGTPGAEEKLFF. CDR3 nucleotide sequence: TGCAGCGTTGGGACGCCGGGGGCGGAGGAAAAACTGTTTTTT. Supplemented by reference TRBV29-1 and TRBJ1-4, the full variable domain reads SAVISQKPSRDICQRGTSLTIQCQVDSQVTMMFWYRQQPGQSLTLIATANQGSEATYESGFVIDKFPISRPNLTFSTLTVSNMSPEDSSIYLCSVGTPGAEEKLFFGSGTQLSVL.

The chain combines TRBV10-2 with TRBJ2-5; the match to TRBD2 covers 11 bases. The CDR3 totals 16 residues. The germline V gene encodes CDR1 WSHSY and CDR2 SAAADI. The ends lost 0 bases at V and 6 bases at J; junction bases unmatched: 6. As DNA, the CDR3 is TGCGCCAGCAGTGAGTCGAGGGCTAGCGGGAGGAAGACCCAGTACTTC. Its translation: CASSESRASGRKTQYF.

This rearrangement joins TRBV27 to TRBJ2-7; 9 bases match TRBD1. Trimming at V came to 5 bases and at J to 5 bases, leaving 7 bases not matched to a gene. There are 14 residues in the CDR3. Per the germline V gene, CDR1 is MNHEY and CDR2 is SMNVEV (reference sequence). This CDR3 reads CASSPTGTGHEQYF. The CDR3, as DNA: TGTGCCAGCAGTCCCACCGGGACAGGGCACGAGCAGTACTTC.

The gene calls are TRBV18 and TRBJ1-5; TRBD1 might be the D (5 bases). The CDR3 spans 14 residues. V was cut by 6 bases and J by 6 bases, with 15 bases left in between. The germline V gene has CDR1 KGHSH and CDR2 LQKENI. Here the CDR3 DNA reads TGTGCCAGCTCGGGGTGGGGTGACAGTCAGCCCCAGCATTTT. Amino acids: CASSGWGDSQPQHF.

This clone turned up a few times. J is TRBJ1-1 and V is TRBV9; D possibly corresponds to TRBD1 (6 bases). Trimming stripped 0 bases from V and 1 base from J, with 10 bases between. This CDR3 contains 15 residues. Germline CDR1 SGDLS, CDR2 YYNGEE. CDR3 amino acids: CASSVGGGWNTEAFF. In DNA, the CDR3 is TGTGCCAGCAGCGTAGGTGGGGGCTGGAACACTGAAGCTTTCTTT. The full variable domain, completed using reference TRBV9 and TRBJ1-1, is DSGVTQTPKHLITATGQRVTLRCSPRSGDLSVYWYQQSLDQGLQFLIQYYNGEERAKGNILERFSAQQFPDLHSELNLSSLELGDSALYFCASSVGGGWNTEAFFGQGTRLTVV.

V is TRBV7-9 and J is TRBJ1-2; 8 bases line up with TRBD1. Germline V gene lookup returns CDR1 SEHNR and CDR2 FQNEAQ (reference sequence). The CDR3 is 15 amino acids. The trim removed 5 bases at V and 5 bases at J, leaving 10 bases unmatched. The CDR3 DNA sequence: TGTGCCAGCAGCAAACACGGACAGGGCGGGTATGGCTACACCTTC. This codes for CASSKHGQGGYGYTF.

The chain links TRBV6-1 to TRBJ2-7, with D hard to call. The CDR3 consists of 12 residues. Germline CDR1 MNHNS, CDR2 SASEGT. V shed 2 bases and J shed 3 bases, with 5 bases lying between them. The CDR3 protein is CASSEPGYEQYF. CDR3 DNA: TGTGCCAGCAGTGAACCCGGCTACGAGCAGTACTTC.